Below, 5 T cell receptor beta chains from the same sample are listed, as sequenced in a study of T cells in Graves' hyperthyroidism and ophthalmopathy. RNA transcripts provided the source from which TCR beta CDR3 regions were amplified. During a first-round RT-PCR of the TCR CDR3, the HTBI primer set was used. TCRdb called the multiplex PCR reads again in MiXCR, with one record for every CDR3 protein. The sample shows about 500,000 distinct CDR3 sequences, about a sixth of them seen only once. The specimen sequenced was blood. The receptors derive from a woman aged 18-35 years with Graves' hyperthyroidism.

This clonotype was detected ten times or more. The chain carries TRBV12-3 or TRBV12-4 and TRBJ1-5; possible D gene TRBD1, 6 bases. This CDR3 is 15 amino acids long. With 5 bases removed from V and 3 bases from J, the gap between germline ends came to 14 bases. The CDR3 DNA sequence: TGTGCCAGCAGTACCCCTACAGGGAACAATCAGCCCCAGCATTTT. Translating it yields CASSTPTGNNQPQHF.

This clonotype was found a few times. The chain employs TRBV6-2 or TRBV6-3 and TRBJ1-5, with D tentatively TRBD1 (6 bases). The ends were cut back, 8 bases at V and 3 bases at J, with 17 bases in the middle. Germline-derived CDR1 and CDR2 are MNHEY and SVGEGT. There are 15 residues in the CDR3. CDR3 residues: CASADRTTYNQPQHF. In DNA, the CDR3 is TGTGCCAGCGCGGACAGAACTACCTACAATCAGCCCCAGCATTTT.

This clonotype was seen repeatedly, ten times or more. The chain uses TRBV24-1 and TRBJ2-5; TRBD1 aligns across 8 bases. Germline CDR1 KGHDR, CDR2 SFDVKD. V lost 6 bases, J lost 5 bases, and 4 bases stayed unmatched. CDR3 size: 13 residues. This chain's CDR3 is CATSPRGLETQYF. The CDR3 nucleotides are TGTGCCACCAGTCCCAGGGGGCTGGAGACCCAGTACTTC.

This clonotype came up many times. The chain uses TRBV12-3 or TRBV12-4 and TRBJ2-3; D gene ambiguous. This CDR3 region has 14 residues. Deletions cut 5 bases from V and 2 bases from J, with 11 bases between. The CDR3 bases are TGTGCCAGCAGTGCCCTGATTGTCACAGATACGCAGTATTTT. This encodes CASSALIVTDTQYF.

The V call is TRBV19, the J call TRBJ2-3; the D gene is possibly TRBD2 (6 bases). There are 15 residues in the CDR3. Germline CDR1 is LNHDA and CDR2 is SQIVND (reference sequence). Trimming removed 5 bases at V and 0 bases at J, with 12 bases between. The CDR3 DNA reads TGTGCCAGTAGTCGACTAGGATCTAGCACAGATACGCAGTATTTT. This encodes CASSRLGSSTDTQYF. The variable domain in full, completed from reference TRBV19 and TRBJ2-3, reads DGGITQSPKYLFRKEGQNVTLSCEQNLNHDAMYWYRQDPGQGLRLIYYSQIVNDFQKGDIAEGYSVSREKKESFPLTVTSAQKNPTAFYLCASSRLGSSTDTQYFGPGTRLTVL.